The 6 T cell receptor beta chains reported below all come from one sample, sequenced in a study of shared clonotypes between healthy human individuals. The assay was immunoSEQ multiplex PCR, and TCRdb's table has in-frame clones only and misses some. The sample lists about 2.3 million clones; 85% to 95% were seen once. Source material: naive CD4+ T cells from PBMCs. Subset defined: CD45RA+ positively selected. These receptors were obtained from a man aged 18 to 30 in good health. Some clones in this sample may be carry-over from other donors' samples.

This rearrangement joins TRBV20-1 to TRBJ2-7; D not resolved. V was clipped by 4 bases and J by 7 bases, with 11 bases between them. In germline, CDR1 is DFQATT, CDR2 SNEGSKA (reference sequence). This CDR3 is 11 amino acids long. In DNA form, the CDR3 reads TGCAGTGCTACTCCCGGTGGGGAGCAGTACTTC. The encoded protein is CSATPGGEQYF.

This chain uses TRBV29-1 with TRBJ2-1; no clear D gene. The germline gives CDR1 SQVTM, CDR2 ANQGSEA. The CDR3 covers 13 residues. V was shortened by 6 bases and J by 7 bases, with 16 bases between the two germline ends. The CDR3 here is CSVAFGARNEQFF. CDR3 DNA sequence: TGCAGCGTAGCCTTTGGAGCCCGAAATGAGCAGTTCTTC.

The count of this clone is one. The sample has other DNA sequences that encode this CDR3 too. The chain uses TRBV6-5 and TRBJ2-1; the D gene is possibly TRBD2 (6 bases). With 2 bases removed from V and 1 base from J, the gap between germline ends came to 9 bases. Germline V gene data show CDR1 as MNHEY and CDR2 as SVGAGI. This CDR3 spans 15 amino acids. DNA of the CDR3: TGTGCCAGCAGTTACCGCGGGATATCCTACAATGAGCAGTTCTTC. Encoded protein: CASSYRGISYNEQFF.

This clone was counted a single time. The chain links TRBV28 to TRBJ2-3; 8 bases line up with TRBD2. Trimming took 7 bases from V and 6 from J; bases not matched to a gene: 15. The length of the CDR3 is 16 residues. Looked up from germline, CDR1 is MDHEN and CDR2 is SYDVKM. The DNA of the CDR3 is TGTGCCAGCACTCCCGGGGGGGGAGGCCTTTTGGATACGCAGTATTTT. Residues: CASTPGGGGLLDTQYF.

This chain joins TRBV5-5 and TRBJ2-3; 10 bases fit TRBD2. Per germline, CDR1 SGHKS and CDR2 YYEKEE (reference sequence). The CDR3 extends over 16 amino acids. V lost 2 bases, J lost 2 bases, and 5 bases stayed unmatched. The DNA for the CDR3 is TGTGCCAGCAGCTTCCTAGCGGGAGTGGACACAGATACGCAGTATTTT. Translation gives CASSFLAGVDTDTQYF.

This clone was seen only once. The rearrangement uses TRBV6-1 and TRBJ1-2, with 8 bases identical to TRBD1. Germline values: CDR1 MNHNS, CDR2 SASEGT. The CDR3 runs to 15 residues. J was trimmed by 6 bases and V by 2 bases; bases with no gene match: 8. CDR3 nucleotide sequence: TGTGCCAGCAGTGAATCGCGGACAGGGTGGAATGGCTACACCTTC. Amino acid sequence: CASSESRTGWNGYTF.